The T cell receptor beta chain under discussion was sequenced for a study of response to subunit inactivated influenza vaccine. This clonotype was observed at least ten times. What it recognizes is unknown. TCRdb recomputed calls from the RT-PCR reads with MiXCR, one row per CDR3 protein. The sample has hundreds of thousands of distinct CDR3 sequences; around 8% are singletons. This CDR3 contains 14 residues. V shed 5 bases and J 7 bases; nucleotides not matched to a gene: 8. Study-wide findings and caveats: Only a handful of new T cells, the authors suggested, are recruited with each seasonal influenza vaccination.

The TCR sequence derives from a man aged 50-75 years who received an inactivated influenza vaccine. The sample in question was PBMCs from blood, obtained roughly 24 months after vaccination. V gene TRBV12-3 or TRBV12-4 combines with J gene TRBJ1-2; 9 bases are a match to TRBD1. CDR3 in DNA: TGTGCCAGCAGTCTCGGGACAGGGAGTCGTGGCTACACCTTC. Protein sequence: CASSLGTGSRGYTF.